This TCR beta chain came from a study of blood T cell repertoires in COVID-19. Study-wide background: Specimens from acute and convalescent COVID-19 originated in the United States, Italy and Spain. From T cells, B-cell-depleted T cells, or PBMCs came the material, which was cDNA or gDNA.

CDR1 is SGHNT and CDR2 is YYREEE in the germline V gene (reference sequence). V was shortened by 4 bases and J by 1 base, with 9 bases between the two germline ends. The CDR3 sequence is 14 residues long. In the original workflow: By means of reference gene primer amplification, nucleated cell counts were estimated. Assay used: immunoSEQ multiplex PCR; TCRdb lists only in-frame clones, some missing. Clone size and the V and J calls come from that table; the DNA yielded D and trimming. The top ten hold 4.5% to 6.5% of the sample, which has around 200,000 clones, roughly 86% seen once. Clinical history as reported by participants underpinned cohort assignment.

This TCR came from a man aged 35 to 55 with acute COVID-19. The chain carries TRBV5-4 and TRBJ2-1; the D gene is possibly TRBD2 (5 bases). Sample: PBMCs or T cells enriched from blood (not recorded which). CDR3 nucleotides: TGTGCCAGCAGCCGGGGAGCATCCTACAATGAGCAGTTCTTC. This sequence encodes CASSRGASYNEQFF.